This T cell receptor beta chain was recovered during a study of identical twins. TCRdb processed the 5' RACE reads anew with MiXCR; each CDR3 protein has one entry. The table lists about 1.7 million distinct CDR3 sequences, less than 40% of them singletons. CDR3 size: 17 residues. The V segment lost 4 bases and the J segment 6 bases; nucleotides outside the gene matches: 13. The germline gives CDR1 MGHRA, CDR2 YSYEKL. This chain joins TRBV4-1 and TRBJ2-3; 10 nucleotides match TRBD2. The receptor's source is a newborn girl in good health. Sequencing input: cord blood. In DNA, the CDR3 is TGCGCCAGCAGCCCCCATCTAGCGGGAGCCTCGACGGATACGCAGTATTTT. Translating gives CASSPHLAGASTDTQYF.